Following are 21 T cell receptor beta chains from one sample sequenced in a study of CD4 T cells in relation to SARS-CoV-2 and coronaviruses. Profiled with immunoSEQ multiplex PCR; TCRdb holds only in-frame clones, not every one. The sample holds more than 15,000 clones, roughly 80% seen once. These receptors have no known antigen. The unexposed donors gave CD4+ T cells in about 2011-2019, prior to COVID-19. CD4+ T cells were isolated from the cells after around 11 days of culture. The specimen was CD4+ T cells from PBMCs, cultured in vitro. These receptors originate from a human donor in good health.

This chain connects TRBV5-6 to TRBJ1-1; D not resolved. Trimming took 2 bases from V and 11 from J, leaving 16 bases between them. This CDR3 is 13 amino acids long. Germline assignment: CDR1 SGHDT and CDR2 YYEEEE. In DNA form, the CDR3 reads TGTGCCAGCAGCTTTTCCGGCCGTGGCCTGGCTTTCTTT. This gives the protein CASSFSGRGLAFF.

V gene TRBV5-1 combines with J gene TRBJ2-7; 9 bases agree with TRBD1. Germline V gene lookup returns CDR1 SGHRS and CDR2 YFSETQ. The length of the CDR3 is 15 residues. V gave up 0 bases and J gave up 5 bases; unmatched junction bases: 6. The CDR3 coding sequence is TGCGCCAGCAGCTTGGCCGGGGACAGGGCCGACGAGCAGTACTTC. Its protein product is CASSLAGDRADEQYF. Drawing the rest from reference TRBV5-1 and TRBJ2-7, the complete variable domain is KAGVTQTPRYLIKTRGQQVTLSCSPISGHRSVSWYQQTPGQGLQFLFEYFSETQRNKGNFPGRFSGRQFSNSRSEMNVSTLELGDSALYLCASSLAGDRADEQYFGPGTRLTVT.

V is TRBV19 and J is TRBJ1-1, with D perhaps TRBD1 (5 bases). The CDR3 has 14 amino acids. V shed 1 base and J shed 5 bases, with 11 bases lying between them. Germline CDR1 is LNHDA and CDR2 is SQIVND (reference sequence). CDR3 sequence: CASSIGWRGTEAFF. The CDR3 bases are TGTGCCAGTAGTATAGGTTGGAGGGGTACTGAAGCTTTCTTT.

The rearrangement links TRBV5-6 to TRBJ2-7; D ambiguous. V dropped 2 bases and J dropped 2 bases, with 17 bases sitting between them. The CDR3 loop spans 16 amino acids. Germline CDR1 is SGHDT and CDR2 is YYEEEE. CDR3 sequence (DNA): TGTGCCAGCAGCTTTTCCGGTCGGCGGACGACCTACGAGCAGTACTTC. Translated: CASSFSGRRTTYEQYF. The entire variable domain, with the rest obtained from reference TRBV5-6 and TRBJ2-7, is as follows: DAGVTQSPTHLIKTRGQQVTLRCSPKSGHDTVSWYQQALGQGPQFIFQYYEEEERQRGNFPDRFSGHQFPNYSSELNVNALLLGDSALYLCASSFSGRRTTYEQYFGPGTRLTVT.

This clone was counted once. CDR3 nucleotides: TGTGCCAGCAGCTTATCGGGCAGGATCGATGAGCAGTTCTTC. Amino acid sequence: CASSLSGRIDEQFF. The chain has TRBV7-2 and TRBJ2-1; the D is unclear. The germline V gene has CDR1 SGHTA and CDR2 FQGNSA. V was trimmed by 2 bases and J by 8 bases, leaving 13 bases between them. This CDR3 has 14 amino acids.

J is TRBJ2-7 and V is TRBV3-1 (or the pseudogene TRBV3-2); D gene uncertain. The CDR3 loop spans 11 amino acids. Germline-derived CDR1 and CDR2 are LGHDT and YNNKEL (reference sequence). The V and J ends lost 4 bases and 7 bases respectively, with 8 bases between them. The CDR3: CASSRLGEQYF. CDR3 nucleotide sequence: TGTGCCAGCAGCCGATTGGGTGAGCAGTACTTC.

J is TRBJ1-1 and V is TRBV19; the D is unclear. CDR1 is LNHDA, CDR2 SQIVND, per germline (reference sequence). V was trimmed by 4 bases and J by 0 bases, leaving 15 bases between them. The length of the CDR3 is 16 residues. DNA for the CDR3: TGTGCCAGTAGTACTACAAGAGATACGCTGAACACTGAAGCTTTCTTT. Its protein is CASSTTRDTLNTEAFF.

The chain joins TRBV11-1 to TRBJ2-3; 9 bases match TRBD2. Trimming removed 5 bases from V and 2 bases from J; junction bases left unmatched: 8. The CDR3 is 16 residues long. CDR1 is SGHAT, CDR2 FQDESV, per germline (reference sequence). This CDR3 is CASSPQTSGITDTQYF. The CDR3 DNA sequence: TGTGCCAGCAGCCCCCAGACTAGCGGAATCACAGATACGCAGTATTTT.

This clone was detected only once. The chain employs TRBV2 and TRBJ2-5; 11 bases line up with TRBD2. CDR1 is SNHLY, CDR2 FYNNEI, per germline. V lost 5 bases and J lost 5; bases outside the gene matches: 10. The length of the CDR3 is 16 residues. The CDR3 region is CASSLNSGRAGETQYF. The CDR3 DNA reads TGTGCCAGCAGTTTAAATAGCGGGAGGGCCGGTGAGACCCAGTACTTC.

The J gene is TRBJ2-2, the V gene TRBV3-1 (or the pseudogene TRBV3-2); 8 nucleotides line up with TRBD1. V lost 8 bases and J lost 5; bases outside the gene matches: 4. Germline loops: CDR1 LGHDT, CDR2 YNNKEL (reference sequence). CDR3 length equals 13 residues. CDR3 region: CASRTGLTGELFF. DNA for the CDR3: TGTGCCAGCCGGACAGGGTTAACCGGGGAGCTGTTTTTT.

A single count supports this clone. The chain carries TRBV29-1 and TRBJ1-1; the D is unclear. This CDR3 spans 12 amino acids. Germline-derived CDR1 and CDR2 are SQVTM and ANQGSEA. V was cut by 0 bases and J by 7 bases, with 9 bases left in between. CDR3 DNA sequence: TGCAGCGTTGAAGAGGGCGGAAATGAAGCTTTCTTT. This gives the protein CSVEEGGNEAFF.

CDR3 loop: CASSDYRSRGDEQFF. DNA of the CDR3: TGTGCCAGCAGCGACTACAGGTCTCGAGGGGATGAGCAGTTCTTC. The chain is built from TRBV9 and TRBJ2-1, with D perhaps assigned TRBD1 or TRBD2 (5 bases each). Trimming stripped 3 bases from V and 8 bases from J, with 18 bases between. This CDR3 spans 15 amino acids. CDR1 and CDR2 from the germline V gene are SGDLS and YYNGEE. Full variable domain (remainder filled in from reference TRBV9 and TRBJ2-1): DSGVTQTPKHLITATGQRVTLRCSPRSGDLSVYWYQQSLDQGLQFLIQYYNGEERAKGNILERFSAQQFPDLHSELNLSSLELGDSALYFCASSDYRSRGDEQFFGPGTRLTVL.

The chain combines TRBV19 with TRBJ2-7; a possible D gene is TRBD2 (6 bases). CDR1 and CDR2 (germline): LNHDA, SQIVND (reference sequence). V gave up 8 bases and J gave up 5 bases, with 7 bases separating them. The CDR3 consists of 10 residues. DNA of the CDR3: TGTGCCAGTGGGGGGAACGAGCAGTACTTC. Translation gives CASGGNEQYF.

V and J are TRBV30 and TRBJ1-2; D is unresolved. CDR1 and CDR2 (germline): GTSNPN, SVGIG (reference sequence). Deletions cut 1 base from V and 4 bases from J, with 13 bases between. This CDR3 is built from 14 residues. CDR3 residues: CAWSAGRVGYGYTF. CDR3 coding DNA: TGTGCCTGGAGTGCCGGAAGGGTTGGCTATGGCTACACCTTC.

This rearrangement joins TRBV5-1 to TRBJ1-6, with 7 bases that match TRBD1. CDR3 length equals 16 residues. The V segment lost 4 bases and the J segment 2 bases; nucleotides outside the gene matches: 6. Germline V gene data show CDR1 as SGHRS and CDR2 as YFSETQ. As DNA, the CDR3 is TGCGCCAGCAGCAAAGGGACAGACGCCTATAATTCACCCCTCCACTTT. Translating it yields CASSKGTDAYNSPLHF. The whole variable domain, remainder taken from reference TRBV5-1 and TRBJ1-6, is KAGVTQTPRYLIKTRGQQVTLSCSPISGHRSVSWYQQTPGQGLQFLFEYFSETQRNKGNFPGRFSGRQFSNSRSEMNVSTLELGDSALYLCASSKGTDAYNSPLHFGNGTRLTVT.

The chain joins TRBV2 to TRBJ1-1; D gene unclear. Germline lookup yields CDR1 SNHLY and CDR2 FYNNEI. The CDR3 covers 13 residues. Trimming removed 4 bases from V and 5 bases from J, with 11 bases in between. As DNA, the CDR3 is TGTGCCAGCAGTGTTGGGATCGGAACTGAAGCTTTCTTT. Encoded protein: CASSVGIGTEAFF.

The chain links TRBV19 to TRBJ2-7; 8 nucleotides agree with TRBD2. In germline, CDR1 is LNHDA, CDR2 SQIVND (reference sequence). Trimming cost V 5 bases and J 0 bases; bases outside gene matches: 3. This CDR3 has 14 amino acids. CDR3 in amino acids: CASSSGGASYEQYF. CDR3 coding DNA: TGTGCCAGTAGTTCCGGGGGGGCCTCCTACGAGCAGTACTTC.

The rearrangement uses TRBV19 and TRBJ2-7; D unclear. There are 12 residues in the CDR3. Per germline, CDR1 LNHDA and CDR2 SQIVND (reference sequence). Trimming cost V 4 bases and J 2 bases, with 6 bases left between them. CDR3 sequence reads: CASSRVPYEQYF. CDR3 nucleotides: TGTGCCAGTAGTAGGGTCCCCTACGAGCAGTACTTC.

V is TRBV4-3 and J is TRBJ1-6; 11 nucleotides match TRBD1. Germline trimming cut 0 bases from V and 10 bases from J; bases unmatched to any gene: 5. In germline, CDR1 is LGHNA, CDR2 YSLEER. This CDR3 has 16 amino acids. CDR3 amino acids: CASSQERTGGLSPLHF. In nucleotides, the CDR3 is TGCGCCAGCAGCCAAGAAAGGACAGGGGGCTTGTCACCCCTCCACTTT.

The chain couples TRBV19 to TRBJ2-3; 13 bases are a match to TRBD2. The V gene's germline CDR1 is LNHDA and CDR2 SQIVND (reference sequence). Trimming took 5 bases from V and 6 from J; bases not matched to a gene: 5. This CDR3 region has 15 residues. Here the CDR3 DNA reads TGTGCCAGTAGTCCCGGACTAGCGGGGGTGGATACGCAGTATTTT. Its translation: CASSPGLAGVDTQYF.

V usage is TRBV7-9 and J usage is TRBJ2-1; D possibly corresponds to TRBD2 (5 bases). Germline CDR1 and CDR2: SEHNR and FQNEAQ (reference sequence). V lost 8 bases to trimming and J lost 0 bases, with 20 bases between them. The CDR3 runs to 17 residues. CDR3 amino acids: CASLPRVGQVSYNEQFF. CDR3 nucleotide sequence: TGTGCCAGCCTCCCGAGGGTTGGCCAGGTCTCCTACAATGAGCAGTTCTTC.